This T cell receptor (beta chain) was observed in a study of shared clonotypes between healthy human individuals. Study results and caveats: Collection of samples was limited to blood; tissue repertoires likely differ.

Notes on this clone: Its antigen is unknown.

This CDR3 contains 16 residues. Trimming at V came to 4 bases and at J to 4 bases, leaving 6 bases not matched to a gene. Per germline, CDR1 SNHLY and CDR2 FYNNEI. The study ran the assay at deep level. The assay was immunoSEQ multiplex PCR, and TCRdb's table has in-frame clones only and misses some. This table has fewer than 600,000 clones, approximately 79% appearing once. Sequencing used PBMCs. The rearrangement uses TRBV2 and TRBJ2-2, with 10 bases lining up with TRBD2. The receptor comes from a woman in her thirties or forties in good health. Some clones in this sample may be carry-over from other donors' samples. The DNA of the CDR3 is TGTGCCAGCAGTGCCTCTAGCGGGAGTGGCACCGGGGAGCTGTTTTTT. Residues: CASSASSGSGTGELFF.